A selection of T cell receptor beta chains follows, all from one sample in a study of shared clonotypes between healthy human individuals. Some clones are missing from TCRdb's copy, which holds only in-frame ones; the method was immunoSEQ multiplex PCR. The data hold 2 million to 2.5 million clones, with 85% to 95% observed a single time. Sequenced sample: naive CD4+ T cells from PBMCs. These receptors were taken from a man aged 18 to 30 in good health. Some clones in this sample may be carry-over from other donors' samples. Both conserved end residues are part of each CDR3. The D gene is left open where the match is weak. Clone size is not always given. Where it is, it says once, few, many or a class for expanded clones.

j_gene	d_gene	abundance	v_gene	CDR3aa	CDR3nt
TRBJ2-7	TRBD2	-	TRBV28	CAAGTNSYEQYF	TGTGCCGCGGGGACTAACTCCTACGAGCAGTACTTC
TRBJ1-1	TRBD1	-	TRBV28	CASIVRGGDTEAFF	TGTGCCAGCATCGTAAGAGGGGGCGATACTGAAGCTTTCTTT
TRBJ1-2	-	-	TRBV2	CASSESPYGYTF	TGTGCCAGCAGTGAATCTCCCTATGGCTACACCTTC
TRBJ2-3	-	-	TRBV19	CASSLDHPQYF	TGTGCCAGTAGTCTCGACCACCCCCAGTATTTT
TRBJ2-7	-	-	TRBV7-6	CASSLDLAYEQYF	TGTGCCAGCAGCTTAGATTTAGCCTACGAGCAGTACTTC
TRBJ2-7	TRBD2	-	TRBV27	CASSRVAKTSGYEQYF	TGTGCCAGCAGTCGAGTCGCCAAGACTAGCGGCTACGAGCAGTACTTC
TRBJ1-1	-	-	TRBV5-1	CASGRDGDTEAFF	TGCGCCAGCGGTCGAGACGGAGACACTGAAGCTTTCTTT
TRBJ1-1	-	-	TRBV9	CASSVGLGGGTEAFF	TGTGCCAGCAGCGTAGGACTTGGGGGGGGCACTGAAGCTTTCTTT
TRBJ2-5	-	-	TRBV7-6	CASSPRAWGEETQYF	TGTGCCAGCAGCCCCCGCGCGTGGGGGGAAGAGACCCAGTACTTC
TRBJ2-7	TRBD2	-	TRBV6-5	CASSSVLAGRYEQYF	TGTGCCAGCAGTTCGGTTCTAGCGGGACGGTACGAGCAGTACTTC
TRBJ1-5	-	-	TRBV6-5	CASSSGIGGRPRPQHF	TGTGCCAGCAGTTCCGGGATCGGGGGGCGGCCAAGGCCCCAGCATTTT
TRBJ2-3	-	once	TRBV7-9	CASSLDTGFFVYTDTQYF	TGTGCCAGCAGCTTAGATACTGGGTTTTTTGTCTACACAGATACGCAGTATTTT
TRBJ1-2	-	-	TRBV27	CASSPSEVRSGYTF	TGTGCCAGCAGTCCCAGTGAAGTGCGAAGCGGCTACACCTTC
TRBJ2-7	-	-	TRBV28	CASTQGLGFTYEQYF	TGTGCCAGCACCCAAGGGCTAGGGTTCACCTACGAGCAGTACTTC
TRBJ1-5	-	once	TRBV6-1	CATSLGVRSNQPQHF	TGTGCCACGTCGTTGGGGGTTCGGAGCAATCAGCCCCAGCATTTT
TRBJ1-4	-	-	TRBV2	CASSDTGNEKLFF	TGTGCCAGCAGTGACACGGGGAATGAAAAACTGTTTTTT
TRBJ2-1	-	once	TRBV2	CASSDQGLGEQFF	TGTGCCAGCAGTGATCAGGGGTTGGGTGAGCAGTTCTTC
TRBJ2-7	-	-	TRBV6-5	CASHGSKVGEQYF	TGTGCCAGCCATGGGTCCAAGGTGGGCGAGCAGTACTTC
TRBJ1-4	TRBD1	-	TRBV6-5	CASSTRTGGSEKLFF	TGTGCCAGCAGTACCAGGACAGGGGGCAGCGAAAAACTGTTTTTT
TRBJ1-5	-	-	TRBV10-3	CAISRDINQPQHF	TGTGCCATCAGTCGGGACATAAATCAGCCCCAGCATTTT
TRBJ2-7	TRBD2	-	TRBV6-1	CASSEQLAEAGGPLEQYF	TGTGCCAGCAGTGAACAATTGGCCGAAGCGGGAGGGCCGCTCGAGCAGTACTTC
TRBJ2-7	TRBD2	-	TRBV27	CASSRGGPPYEQYF	TGTGCCAGCAGTCGGGGGGGCCCTCCCTACGAGCAGTACTTC
TRBJ1-5	-	-	TRBV7-2	CASSLWANGVGDQPQHF	TGTGCCAGCAGCTTATGGGCGAACGGGGTAGGGGATCAGCCCCAGCATTTT
TRBJ2-3	-	-	TRBV11-2	CASSPVWSTDTQYF	TGTGCCAGCAGCCCCGTGTGGAGCACAGATACGCAGTATTTT
TRBJ2-7	TRBD2	-	TRBV5-4	CASSPSWEGRYEQYF	TGTGCCAGCAGCCCGAGCTGGGAGGGCCGTTACGAGCAGTACTTC
TRBJ2-1	TRBD2	-	TRBV7-3	CASSLRLAGAANEQFF	TGTGCCAGCAGCTTAAGACTAGCGGGAGCGGCGAATGAGCAGTTCTTC
TRBJ2-2	-	few	TRBV5-4	CASSLRDTGELFF	TGTGCCAGCAGCTTGAGAGACACCGGGGAGCTGTTTTTT
TRBJ2-4	-	-	TRBV6-1	CASSVSGTKNIQYF	TGTGCCAGCAGCGTTAGCGGTACCAAAAACATTCAGTACTTC
TRBJ2-7	-	-	TRBV19	CATGAPGSYEQYF	TGTGCGACTGGGGCACCCGGGTCCTACGAGCAGTACTTC
TRBJ2-7	-	-	TRBV4-1	CASSQGGGGGLYEQYF	TGCGCCAGCAGCCAAGGGGGTGGGGGAGGATTGTACGAGCAGTACTTC
TRBJ1-5	TRBD1	-	TRBV7-2	CASSLGDRAQPQHF	TGTGCCAGCAGCTTAGGGGACAGGGCTCAGCCCCAGCATTTT
TRBJ2-5	-	-	TRBV28	CACVGDQETQYF	TGTGCCTGTGTTGGGGACCAAGAGACCCAGTACTTC
TRBJ1-1	-	-	TRBV6-1	CASAQGYGTEAFF	TGTGCCAGCGCACAGGGCTATGGCACTGAAGCTTTCTTT
TRBJ2-7	TRBD2	-	TRBV7-2	CASSWTSGIGDEQYF	TGTGCCAGCAGCTGGACTAGCGGGATAGGCGACGAGCAGTACTTC
TRBJ2-7	TRBD2	-	TRBV2	CARRTSGSYEQYF	TGTGCCAGGAGGACTAGCGGTTCCTACGAGCAGTACTTC
TRBJ2-4	TRBD2	-	TRBV6-5	CASSSSSGRADIQYF	TGTGCCAGCAGTTCAAGTAGCGGGAGGGCCGACATTCAGTACTTC
TRBJ2-1	-	-	TRBV7-8	CASSSGRREEQFF	TGTGCCAGCAGCTCGGGCCGTCGAGAGGAGCAGTTCTTC